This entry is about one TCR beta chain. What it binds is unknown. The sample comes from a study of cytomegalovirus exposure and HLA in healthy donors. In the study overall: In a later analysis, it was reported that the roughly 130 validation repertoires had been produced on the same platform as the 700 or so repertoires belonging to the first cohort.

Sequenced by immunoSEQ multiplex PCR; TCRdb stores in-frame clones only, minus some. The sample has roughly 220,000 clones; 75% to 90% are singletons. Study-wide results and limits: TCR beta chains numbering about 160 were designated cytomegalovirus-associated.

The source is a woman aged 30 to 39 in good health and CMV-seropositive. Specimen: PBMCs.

The CDR3 DNA reads TGTGCCAGCAGCTTTGGGCCGAACACTGAAGCTTTCTTT. Translating it yields CASSFGPNTEAFF. The chain has TRBV7-2 and TRBJ1-1; no clear D gene. Trimming took 3 bases from V and 1 from J, leaving 6 bases between them. CDR3 length: 13 amino acids. CDR1 is SGHTA, CDR2 FQGNSA, per germline.